The next 8 T cell receptor beta chains were all read from a single sample in a study of control samples from healthy donors and cancer patients. Data came from immunoSEQ multiplex PCR; TCRdb stores just in-frame clones and leaves some out. The sample has 350,000 to 450,000 clones, 90% seen once. Sequencing was performed on PBMCs. These receptors came from a man aged 35 to 55 with head and neck cancer.

The rearrangement uses TRBV6-5 and TRBJ2-7; the D gene is possibly TRBD1 (5 bases). CDR3 length: 15 residues. V was clipped by 4 bases and J by 6 bases, with 19 bases between them. Germline-derived CDR1 and CDR2 are MNHEY and SVGAGI. CDR3 residues: CASSSLGQGPSEQYF. For the CDR3, the DNA is TGTGCCAGCAGTTCACTCGGCCAGGGCCCCTCCGAGCAGTACTTC.

The rearrangement joins TRBV10-3 to TRBJ2-5; 7 bases are shared with TRBD2. The CDR3 spans 15 residues. Trimming at V came to 7 bases and at J to 2 bases, leaving 10 bases not matched to a gene. The germline V gene has CDR1 ENHRY and CDR2 SYGVKD. CDR3 sequence reads: CAINSGRGVQETQYF. The CDR3 nucleotides are TGTGCCATCAACTCGGGACGGGGGGTACAAGAGACCCAGTACTTC.

This sequence joins TRBV4-1 and TRBJ2-2; maybe TRBD2 (6 bases). Germline assignment: CDR1 MGHRA and CDR2 YSYEKL. Trimming cost V 1 base and J 5 bases, with 14 bases left between them. CDR3 size: 16 residues. DNA of the CDR3: TGCGCCAGCAGCCAAGTAGGTCTAGCGCCTACCGGGGAGCTGTTTTTT. It yields the protein CASSQVGLAPTGELFF.

The CDR3 spells CASSPFSLPYEQYF. CDR3 DNA sequence: TGTGCCAGCAGCCCTTTCTCGCTCCCCTACGAGCAGTACTTC. J is TRBJ2-7 and V is TRBV3-1 (or the pseudogene TRBV3-2), with D unclear. The germline V gene has CDR1 LGHDT and CDR2 YNNKEL (reference sequence). Deletions cut 4 bases from V and 2 bases from J, with 12 bases between. The CDR3 contains 14 residues.

This clone was recorded once. J is TRBJ2-1 and V is TRBV24-1; a weak D match, TRBD1 (6 bases). Germline V gives CDR1 KGHDR, CDR2 SFDVKD. Trimming removed 0 bases from V and 3 bases from J, with 8 bases in between. The CDR3 loop spans 15 amino acids. The CDR3 DNA follows: TGTGCCACCAGTGATTTGATGGACAGCTACAATGAGCAGTTCTTC. This encodes CATSDLMDSYNEQFF.

This clone was counted only a few times. The gene calls are TRBV10-1 and TRBJ1-1, with D uncertain. Germline CDR1 WNHNN, CDR2 SYGVQD (reference sequence). The CDR3 sequence is 13 residues long. The V and J ends lost 6 bases and 1 base respectively, with 9 bases between them. The CDR3 sequence: CASSADPNTEAFF. CDR3 sequence (DNA): TGCGCCAGCAGCGCCGATCCGAACACTGAAGCTTTCTTT.

The V gene is TRBV6-6, the J gene TRBJ1-6, with D unclear. Trimming removed 5 bases at V and 6 bases at J, with 20 bases between. Germline lookup yields CDR1 MNHNY and CDR2 SVGAGI (reference sequence). This CDR3 contains 17 residues. The CDR3 DNA reads as TGTGCCAGCAGTCATACGTCAGCTCTCTCGATTAATTCACCCCTCCACTTT. Translated, it gives CASSHTSALSINSPLHF.

This chain links TRBV6-5 with TRBJ2-2; possible D gene TRBD1, 6 bases. Germline-derived CDR1 and CDR2 are MNHEY and SVGAGI. Trimming took 8 bases from V and 3 from J, leaving 10 bases between them. The CDR3 consists of 13 residues. CDR3 in amino acids: CASGTGYTGELFF. In DNA form, the CDR3 reads TGTGCCAGCGGAACAGGGTACACCGGGGAGCTGTTTTTT.